What follows are 8 T cell receptor beta chains derived from one specimen sequenced in a study of shared clonotypes between healthy human individuals. The table came from immunoSEQ multiplex PCR; TCRdb's copy has only in-frame clones and leaves some out. The table includes about a million clones, roughly 80% detected once. Sequences were obtained from memory CD4+ T cells from PBMCs. Stated subset: CD45RA-negative fraction. Receptors were obtained from a man younger than 35 in good health. Some clones in this sample may be carry-over from other donors' samples.

The rearrangement joins TRBV7-2 to TRBJ1-2; possible D gene TRBD1, 5 bases. This CDR3 contains 13 residues. Per germline, CDR1 SGHTA and CDR2 FQGNSA. V was pared by 5 bases and J by 6 bases, with 13 bases between. CDR3 sequence reads: CASSPQGGNGYTF. The CDR3 bases are TGTGCCAGCAGCCCCCAGGGAGGGAATGGCTACACCTTC.

The V call is TRBV5-8, the J call TRBJ2-3; 9 bases match TRBD2. From germline, CDR1 is SGHTS and CDR2 YDEGEE. With 0 bases clipped from V and 5 bases from J, the junction kept 13 bases outside the gene matches. The CDR3 has 18 residues. The CDR3 loop is CASSLESAAGGPLDTQYF. CDR3 coding DNA: TGTGCCAGCAGCTTGGAGAGTGCGGCGGGAGGGCCCTTAGATACGCAGTATTTT.

In regard to this clone: Since a much larger clone is just one base distant, this may be a read error. The chain links TRBV5-5 to TRBJ1-1; tentative D call: TRBD1 (5 bases). This CDR3 is 13 amino acids long. The germline CDR1 and CDR2 sequences are SGHKS and YYEKEE (reference sequence). The V end lost 4 bases, the J end lost 3 bases, and 10 bases lay between the germline ends. The CDR3 spells CASSPWGDTEAFF. The CDR3 DNA follows: TGTGCCAGCAGCCCCTGGGGGGACACTGAAGCTTTCTTT. The variable domain in full, with the rest retrieved from reference TRBV5-5 and TRBJ1-1, is DAGVTQSPTHLIKTRGQQVTLRCSPISGHKSVSWYQQVLGQGPQFIFQYYEKEERGRGNFPDRFSARQFPNYSSELNVNALLLGDSALYLCASSPWGDTEAFFGQGTRLTVV.

In this sample, this clone turned up a few times. The chain is built from TRBV28 and TRBJ1-4; D unclear. This CDR3 comprises 16 residues. The germline gives CDR1 MDHEN, CDR2 SYDVKM. Trimming shortened V by 5 bases and J by 0 bases, and 13 bases separated the two germline ends. The CDR3: CASSPGGSTTNEKLFF. The CDR3 DNA follows: TGTGCCAGCAGTCCTGGAGGATCCACAACTAATGAAAAACTGTTTTTT.

This clone was detected only once. The chain couples TRBV29-1 to TRBJ2-7, with D uncertain. With 1 base removed from V and 2 bases from J, the gap between germline ends came to 9 bases. The length of the CDR3 is 13 residues. The germline CDR1 and CDR2 sequences are SQVTM and ANQGSEA. CDR3 sequence reads: CSVEGSSAYEQYF. The CDR3 coding sequence is TGCAGCGTTGAAGGGTCTTCGGCCTACGAGCAGTACTTC.

This clone showed up just a few times. The rearrangement links TRBV29-1 to TRBJ1-1, with no clear D. V dropped 6 bases and J dropped 1 base, with 12 bases sitting between them. Germline CDR1 and CDR2: SQVTM and ANQGSEA. This CDR3 spans 13 amino acids. This CDR3 is CSVHGRANTEAFF. Here the CDR3 DNA reads TGCAGCGTCCATGGGAGAGCGAACACTGAAGCTTTCTTT.

The chain joins TRBV28 to TRBJ2-3; 8 bases match TRBD2. Trimming removed 8 bases from V and 4 bases from J; junction bases left unmatched: 2. In germline, CDR1 is MDHEN, CDR2 SYDVKM. The CDR3 sequence is 12 residues long. This chain's CDR3 is CASATSADTQYF. The CDR3 coding sequence is TGTGCCAGCGCGACTAGCGCAGATACGCAGTATTTT.

This clone came up once. This same CDR3 is encoded by further DNA sequences in the sample. This sequence joins TRBV29-1 and TRBJ2-3, with a possible D match to TRBD2 (7 bases). There are 14 residues in the CDR3. V gave up 2 bases and J gave up 3 bases, with 12 bases separating them. Germline values: CDR1 SQVTM, CDR2 ANQGSEA. This CDR3 is CSVERGRGTDTQYF. CDR3 bases: TGCAGCGTTGAAAGGGGGAGGGGGACAGATACGCAGTATTTT.